This passage covers 20 T cell receptor beta chains from one sample sequenced in a study of blood T cell repertoires in COVID-19. Measured with immunoSEQ multiplex PCR; TCRdb has only the in-frame clones, and not every one. The sample has about 250,000 clones; roughly 80% are singletons. The specimen sequenced was peripheral blood. Receptor source: an older man with acute or convalescent COVID-19.

This sequence joins TRBV4-2 and TRBJ2-4, with D possibly TRBD2 on 6 matching bases. The length of the CDR3 is 14 residues. CDR1 is LGHNA, CDR2 YNFKEQ, per germline. The V gene lost 0 bases and the J gene lost 6 bases, with 9 bases spanning the gap. The CDR3: CASSQDFGGNIQYF. The CDR3, as DNA: TGTGCCAGCAGCCAAGATTTCGGGGGAAACATTCAGTACTTC.

The CDR3 protein is CASTGGITGELFF. The CDR3 DNA follows: TGTGCCAGCACGGGGGGCATCACCGGGGAGCTGTTTTTT. The chain is built from TRBV25-1 and TRBJ2-2; D is possibly TRBD2 (7 bases). V shed 7 bases and J shed 4 bases, with 10 bases lying between them. The CDR3 covers 13 residues. Germline V gene data show CDR1 as MGHDK and CDR2 as SYGVNS.

This clone was observed a few times. CDR3 in amino acids: CASSPSRTLQNTGELFF. CDR3 DNA: TGTGCCAGCAGTCCCTCCCGAACCTTACAGAACACCGGGGAGCTGTTTTTT. This chain joins TRBV6-6 and TRBJ2-2; the D is unclear. Per germline, CDR1 MNHNY and CDR2 SVGAGI (reference sequence). The CDR3 is 17 residues long. V lost 5 bases, J lost 1 base, and 17 bases lay in between.

The V call is TRBV21-1, the J call TRBJ1-5; no check of the table's D call, TRBD1, against the DNA was made. TRBV21-1 is an annotated pseudogene. This CDR3 spans 16 amino acids. The CDR3 sequence: CASSKRSRDNNQPQHF. The CDR3 DNA reads as TGTGCCAGCAGCAAAAGGTCCCGGGACAACAATCAGCCCCAGCATTTT.

The V and J genes are TRBV15 and TRBJ1-5; D is unclear. Per germline, CDR1 LNHNV and CDR2 YYDKDF (reference sequence). V shed 5 bases and J shed 7 bases, with 18 bases lying between them. The CDR3 is made up of 15 amino acids. The chain's CDR3 is CATSREAWSRQPQHF. The DNA of the CDR3 is TGTGCCACCAGCCGCGAGGCCTGGTCGCGACAGCCCCAGCATTTT.

This chain joins TRBV7-9 and TRBJ2-3; 8 bases fit TRBD1. The germline V gene has CDR1 SEHNR and CDR2 FQNEAQ (reference sequence). Trimming removed 5 bases from V and 3 bases from J; junction bases left unmatched: 7. The CDR3 runs to 15 residues. CDR3 amino acids: CASSRQGALTDTQYF. As DNA, the CDR3 is TGTGCCAGCAGCCGTCAGGGGGCACTAACAGATACGCAGTATTTT.

The chain carries TRBV24-1 and TRBJ2-2; 9 bases align to TRBD1. The CDR3 spans 17 residues. Germline trimming cut 7 bases from V and 7 bases from J; bases unmatched to any gene: 15. From germline, CDR1 is KGHDR and CDR2 SFDVKD. The CDR3 DNA sequence: TGTGCCACCAGCAAGGCCGGGACAGGGTACGTCGGCGGGGAGCTGTTTTTT. It encodes CATSKAGTGYVGGELFF.

This rearrangement joins TRBV6-5 to TRBJ1-2; TRBD1 matches at 11 bases. CDR3 length equals 15 residues. With V trimmed by 0 bases and J by 6 bases, 3 bases remained unmatched. Germline assignment: CDR1 MNHEY and CDR2 SVGAGI. The CDR3 protein is CASSYSRTGGNGYTF. The CDR3 DNA sequence: TGTGCCAGCAGTTACTCGCGGACAGGGGGCAATGGCTACACCTTC.

This sequence joins TRBV29-1 and TRBJ2-1; 11 bases agree with TRBD2. Germline V gene data show CDR1 as SQVTM and CDR2 as ANQGSEA. V lost 7 bases to trimming and J lost 3 bases; unmatched junction nucleotides: 5. The CDR3 runs 14 residues. Here the CDR3 DNA reads TGCAGCGCTGGGACTAGCGGAGGCTACAATGAGCAGTTCTTC. This gives the protein CSAGTSGGYNEQFF.

This chain's CDR3 is CASSKTDRNLGYTF. CDR3 DNA sequence: TGTGCCAGCAGCAAGACGGACAGAAACCTTGGCTACACCTTC. This chain connects TRBV7-2 to TRBJ1-2; D is perhaps TRBD1 (6 bases). Germline V gene data show CDR1 as SGHTA and CDR2 as FQGNSA. Trimming took 5 bases from V and 7 from J, leaving 17 bases between them. The CDR3 runs 14 residues.

CDR3 sequence (DNA): TGTGCCACCAGTGCTTCGTTTGCCGGGACAGGGGGCGGTGGGGCCAACGTCCTGACTTTC. This translates into CATSASFAGTGGGGANVLTF. The chain links TRBV24-1 to TRBJ2-6, with 12 bases aligning to TRBD1. Losses at the gene ends were 5 bases for V and 3 bases for J; bases not matched to a gene: 13. From germline, CDR1 is KGHDR and CDR2 SFDVKD. The CDR3 consists of 20 residues.

This clone occurred a few times. V gene TRBV12-5 combines with J gene TRBJ2-7; perhaps TRBD2 as D (6 bases). The CDR3 spans 13 residues. Deletions cut 7 bases from V and 0 bases from J, with 10 bases between. Per germline, CDR1 LGHNT and CDR2 FRNRAP. The CDR3: CASVMGGSYEQYF. Here the CDR3 DNA reads TGTGCTAGTGTCATGGGGGGCTCCTACGAGCAGTACTTC.

This clone was seen more than once but under ten times. The rearrangement joins TRBV19 to TRBJ1-2, with 8 bases lining up with TRBD1. Germline trimming cut 7 bases from V and 6 bases from J; bases unmatched to any gene: 7. Germline CDR1 LNHDA, CDR2 SQIVND (reference sequence). The CDR3 is made up of 13 amino acids. CDR3 amino acids: CASTPQGANGYTF. CDR3 nucleotide sequence: TGTGCCAGTACCCCCCAGGGGGCTAATGGCTACACCTTC. The whole variable domain, remainder taken from reference TRBV19 and TRBJ1-2, is DGGITQSPKYLFRKEGQNVTLSCEQNLNHDAMYWYRQDPGQGLRLIYYSQIVNDFQKGDIAEGYSVSREKKESFPLTVTSAQKNPTAFYLCASTPQGANGYTFGSGTRLTVV.

The genes are TRBV7-2 and TRBJ2-4; D perhaps matches TRBD2 (5 bases). This CDR3 has 15 amino acids. V was trimmed by 1 base and J by 9 bases, leaving 16 bases between them. Germline CDR1 is SGHTA and CDR2 is FQGNSA. The CDR3 loop is CASSLVPDLRGIQYF. Here the CDR3 DNA reads TGTGCCAGCAGCTTAGTTCCGGACTTGAGAGGCATTCAGTACTTC.

V and J are TRBV28 and TRBJ1-2, with no clear D. V lost 3 bases and J lost 1, with 9 bases in between. CDR1 and CDR2 (germline): MDHEN, SYDVKM. This CDR3 has 14 amino acids. In DNA form, the CDR3 reads TGTGCCAGCAGTTTTCAGGTGGTTAACTATGGCTACACCTTC. Translating gives CASSFQVVNYGYTF.

This chain links TRBV7-3 with TRBJ1-1; D unclear. The V end lost 4 bases, the J end lost 1 base, and 7 bases lay between the germline ends. Germline V gene sequence: CDR1 SGHTA, CDR2 FQGTGA. The CDR3 has 13 residues. The CDR3 DNA reads TGTGCCAGCAGCTCCGGGAGGAACACTGAAGCTTTCTTT. It codes for CASSSGRNTEAFF.

The chain carries TRBV19 and TRBJ2-7; TRBD1 aligns across 7 bases. The V gene end was trimmed by 5 bases and the J gene end by 2 bases; junction bases not matched to a gene: 9. The CDR3 runs to 15 residues. Germline V gene sequence: CDR1 LNHDA, CDR2 SQIVND (reference sequence). The CDR3 sequence is CASSVGTVGPYEQYF. Written as DNA, the CDR3 is TGTGCCAGTAGTGTCGGGACAGTGGGGCCCTACGAGCAGTACTTC.

This clone was found once. Here the CDR3 DNA reads TGTGCCAGCAGTGGAATAGCGTCTAGCACAGATACGCAGTATTTT. This encodes CASSGIASSTDTQYF. The chain recombines TRBV6-4 with TRBJ2-3; maybe TRBD2 (5 bases). The germline V gene has CDR1 MRHNA and CDR2 SNTAGT. The CDR3 has 15 amino acids. Trimming cost V 4 bases and J 0 bases, with 11 bases left between them.

This sequence joins TRBV5-6 and TRBJ1-2, with 8 bases that match TRBD1. V lost 5 bases to trimming and J lost 5 bases; unmatched junction nucleotides: 5. Germline V gives CDR1 SGHDT, CDR2 YYEEEE. This CDR3 region has 13 residues. CDR3 nucleotide sequence: TGTGCCAGCAGAAAGCAGGGGGCTTATGGCTACACCTTC. Encoded protein: CASRKQGAYGYTF.

This clone has a single count. V gene TRBV5-1 combines with J gene TRBJ1-4; 10 positions match TRBD1. In germline, CDR1 is SGHRS, CDR2 YFSETQ. Trimming took 4 bases from V and 2 from J; bases not matched to a gene: 5. CDR3 length equals 16 residues. This CDR3 reads CASSRMTGGTNEKLFF. The CDR3 DNA sequence: TGCGCCAGCAGCAGAATGACAGGGGGCACTAATGAAAAACTGTTTTTT.